Sequencing of this TCR beta chain was carried out in a study of identical twins (dated by TCRdb to 2016 to 2017). Regarding the complete study: TCR alpha and beta repertoires from monozygotic twins, unrelated adults of various ages and cord blood were deep-sequenced to test whether fetal clonotypes persist. To rule out contamination, the twin experiments were replicated at different times with different library preparation protocols. General study outcomes and caveats: Because the same donors could not be followed over many years, conclusions were based on cross-sectional statistical analysis. Abundant cord blood beta clonotypes had fewer insertions, young adult naive repertoires showed a similar but weaker trend, and memory repertoires showed no such trend. Compared with coincidental sharing between unrelated individuals, an excess of low generation-probability sequences was observed among out-of-frame TCR alpha sequences shared between twins. In monozygotic twins, out-of-frame TCR alpha sharing was systematically underestimated by recombination models, although the models agreed with sharing between unrelated individuals. Invariant T cells such as MAIT and iNKT could partly confound zero-insertion analyses, although diverse VJ usage argued against such confounding for most clonotypes. The excess sharing between twins in beta out-of-frame sequences was weaker because fewer shared sequences reduced the signal-to-noise ratio.

As to this clonotype: This clone's antigen is unknown. Within one base of it there is no much larger clone, and no base qualities were kept.

Preparation of the library involved 5' RACE. The instrument was an Illumina HiSeq 2000. Template switching added a universal primer binding site, and the final cDNA carried a unique molecular identifier that allowed TCR cDNA molecules to be counted accurately. Specific primers in the conserved constant-segment region were used to synthesize first-strand cDNA for TCR alpha and beta chains. To control for contamination, every cDNA library was double barcoded, receiving both a SMART-Mk sample barcode and Illumina barcodes. TruSeq adapter sequences, together with Illumina sample barcodes, were added in two successive PCR steps. The Illumina HiSeq platform was used with custom primers to sequence TCR alpha and beta cDNA libraries. Turning to the authors' computational methods: MiGEC processed the raw reads to extract unique molecular identifiers, while MiXCR was used to determine the CDR3 positions. Recombination models were inferred per individual with the repgenHMM and IGoR tools using an EM algorithm. Shared clonotypes were analyzed with the tcR package in R, and sharing was normalized by the product of cloneset sizes. To study raw recombination free of thymic and clonal selection effects, out-of-frame nonproductive sequences were analyzed. In-frame beta chains were kept once TCRdb had trimmed the public reads at Q25 with fastp and called clones with MiXCR. Rows with a matching CDR3 protein are joined into one entry that keeps the most common DNA and genes. The V and J calls were determined by TCRdb, not by the authors. The sample profile shows around 230,000 distinct CDR3 sequences; approximately 5.9% of them were found once. The leading ten clones occupy approximately 15% of the sample.

All donors were healthy Caucasians. Three pairs of female monozygotic twins, all aged roughly 18 to 29 years, made up the twin cohort. Positive isolation kits from Invitrogen were used to isolate CD4+ and CD8+ T cell populations. The CDR3 holds 15 amino acids from the cysteine to the phenylalanine. The only DNA kept is the CDR3, 45 bases in frame from the first base. The germline V gene (reference sequence) sets CDR1 to MNHEY and CDR2 to SMNVEV. A distance of 11 bases separates the germline ends of V and J, which lose 6 bases and 2 bases respectively. This sample was shared with a second study, whose subject was T cells expressing NK-cell markers. The second publication reports: Fewer than ten donors provided sorted CD3+CD56+NKG2C+, CD3+CD56+NKG2C- and CD3+CD56-NKG2C+ T-cell subsets, whose TCR beta-chain repertoires were profiled. Among the eight sequenced donors, only one was HCMV-seronegative, while the other seven were HCMV-seropositive. In several experiments an anti-gammadeltaTCR antibody was added to restrict sorting to alphabetaTCR-expressing T cells. In several donors, the dominant CD3+CD56+NKG2C+ clonotypes were found to rank among the top 10 CD8+ clonotypes and to make up roughly 1.0-7.5% of CD8+ T cells. Those dominant clonotypes were again the most abundant among CD3+CD56-NKG2C+ cells in a few donors, at about 28.3-60.1%. Whether the expanded NKG2C-expressing T cell clones were specific for HCMV antigens remained unclear. The study sequenced eight donors, all healthy volunteers chosen at random: three men and five women. A commercial ELISA kit detecting HCMV-specific IgG in serum was used to determine HCMV serostatus. MIGEC was used to demultiplex reads and group the reads by UMI, and MiTCR was used to assemble and quantify clonotypes. To remove erroneous sequences, TCR cDNA sequences were retained only when supported by two or more reads. The tcR package was used for downstream repertoire analysis, and clonotypes were matched across fractions by CDR3 nucleotide sequence plus V segment. VDJmatch was used to annotate antigen specificity against VDJdb, with one amino acid substitution in CDR3 allowed.

The sequence came from a woman in her late teens or twenties in good health. Sequencing input: CD8+ T cells sorted from blood. Recombination connected TRBV27 to TRBJ1-6; a tentative D call is TRBD1 (5 bases match). The CDR3 region reads CASSRQTPYNSPLHF. In nucleotides, the sequence is TGTGCCAGCAGCAGACAGACACCCTATAATTCACCCCTCCACTTT.